This TCR beta chain was identified during a study of T cells after yellow fever vaccination. This CDR3 region has 15 residues. Germline V gene lookup returns CDR1 MNHEY and CDR2 SMNVEV (reference sequence). After removal of 1 base from V and 3 bases from J, the junction contained 1 base not matched to a gene. This clonotype was seen only a few times. Its antigen is not known. MiXCR, run by TCRdb on the 5' RACE reads, gives a single entry per CDR3 protein. Here the sample spans roughly 62,000 distinct CDR3 sequences, approximately 6.9% being singletons. Overall study findings and caveats: The secondary T-cell response peaked on day 5, not day 15, but was weaker.

The sample was CD8+ T cells sorted from PBMCs, taken on the day of the first yellow fever vaccination. The gene calls are TRBV27 and TRBJ1-1; 11 bases map to TRBD1. The TCR sequence derives from a man between 18 and 35 years old who received the YFV17D yellow fever vaccine. CDR3 coding DNA: TGTGCCAGCAGTTTATGGGGACAGGGGGACACTGAAGCTTTCTTT. It translates to CASSLWGQGDTEAFF.